This is a list of T cell receptor beta chains from one sample in a study of blood T cells in healthy people across ages. TCRdb re-analysed the 5' RACE reads in MiXCR, keeping a single row per CDR3 protein. The table has around 400,000 distinct CDR3 sequences, about 49% seen once. Sequencing input: blood. These receptors all come from a man between 60 and 75 years old in good health. Each CDR3 is given with its conserved first and last residue. D genes are given only for firm matches. Only some rows state a clone size, as once, few, many or a class for expanded clones.

J | V | D | size | DNA | CDR3
TRBJ2-1 | TRBV7-9 | TRBD1 | many | TGTGCCAGCAGCCCCGGACAGGGGGGCGTCAATGAGCAGTTCTTC | CASSPGQGGVNEQFF
TRBJ2-5 | TRBV7-2 | NA | NA | TGTGCCAGCAGCTTTGGCAGGGGAGGGGAGACCCAGTACTTC | CASSFGRGGETQYF
TRBJ1-5 | TRBV6-2/TRBV6-3 | NA | NA | TGTGCCAGCAGTTACTCGCGGGGGTTCGGCAATCAGCCCCAGCATTTT | CASSYSRGFGNQPQHF
TRBJ2-3 | TRBV21-1 | NA | NA | TGTGCCAGCAGCAAAAGGGATGACAGGGAAGTGGCAGATACGCAGTATTTT | CASSKRDDREVADTQYF
TRBJ2-1 | TRBV20-1 | TRBD2 | NA | TGCAGTGCTTCACTAGCGGGGCGTGGGATGGATGAGCAGTTCTTC | CSASLAGRGMDEQFF
TRBJ2-7 | TRBV27 | TRBD2 | NA | TGTGCCAGCAGTTTATCGGGACTAGGGTACGAGCAGTACTTC | CASSLSGLGYEQYF
TRBJ1-6 | TRBV5-6 | NA | few | TGTGCCAGCAGCGCAGGGCGAAATAATTCACCCCTCCACTTT | CASSAGRNNSPLHF
TRBJ2-3 | TRBV12-5 | NA | NA | TGTGCTAGTGGTTTAGGTCGCGGCGATACGCAGTATTTT | CASGLGRGDTQYF
TRBJ2-1 | TRBV12-3/TRBV12-4 | TRBD2 | NA | TGTGCCAGCAGCCGAACCACTAGCGGGGCCTACAATGAGCAGTTCTTC | CASSRTTSGAYNEQFF
TRBJ2-7 | TRBV5-1 | NA | NA | TGCGCCAGCAGTACGTCCGGGGGAACCTACGAGCAGTACTTC | CASSTSGGTYEQYF
TRBJ2-5 | TRBV7-2 | TRBD1 | NA | TGTGCCAGCTCCCCATCAGGGGGTCTTTCGGAGACCCAGTACTTC | CASSPSGGLSETQYF
TRBJ2-7 | TRBV6-5 | NA | few | TGTGCCAGCAGTTACTCGATTGGGGGCCCCCTTCGGGAGCAGTACTTC | CASSYSIGGPLREQYF
TRBJ1-2 | TRBV3-1 | TRBD1 | NA | TGTGCCAGCAGCCCCTTGGGACAGGGTTCAAACTATGGCTACACCTTC | CASSPLGQGSNYGYTF
TRBJ1-6 | TRBV4-3 | NA | NA | TGCGCCAGCAGCCAAGTTAGTTCGCAGGTCGGTTCACCCCTCCACTTT | CASSQVSSQVGSPLHF
TRBJ2-1 | TRBV6-6 | NA | NA | TGTGCCAGCACCGCAAAAACAAGCTCCAATGAGCAGTTCTTC | CASTAKTSSNEQFF
TRBJ1-1 | TRBV7-9 | NA | NA | TGTGCCAGCAGCACCCAAGCGGGAACCCTGAACACTGAAGCTTTCTTT | CASSTQAGTLNTEAFF
TRBJ2-7 | TRBV7-2 | TRBD2 | NA | TGTGCCAGCAGCCGTAGCGGGATGGGCAATGAGCAGTACTTC | CASSRSGMGNEQYF
TRBJ2-7 | TRBV9 | TRBD2 | NA | TGTGCCAGCAGCGTATCGGCGACTAGCGGGGGGAAGCAGTACTTC | CASSVSATSGGKQYF
TRBJ2-1 | TRBV5-1 | NA | NA | TGCGCCAGCAGCTTGGCCGGGGGCCTATACAATGAGCAGTTCTTC | CASSLAGGLYNEQFF
TRBJ2-5 | TRBV2 | NA | few | TGTGCCCAACGTGTATGGGGACCGAAGACCCAGTACTTC | CAQRVWGPKTQYF
TRBJ1-2 | TRBV6-1 | TRBD1 | NA | TGTGCCAGCAGAGACTACCCGACAGGGAGCTATGGCTACACCTTC | CASRDYPTGSYGYTF
TRBJ2-1 | TRBV5-1 | NA | NA | TGCGCCAGCAGCTTGGAGCTCAGGCGAAGCTCCTACAATGAGCAGTTCTTC | CASSLELRRSSYNEQFF
TRBJ1-2 | TRBV29-1 | TRBD1 | NA | TGCAGCGTTGAGGCAGGGGGTGGGGATGACTACACCTTC | CSVEAGGGDDYTF
TRBJ1-2 | TRBV7-9 | NA | NA | TGTGCCAGCAGGGGCGGGGGGAATGGCTACACCTTC | CASRGGGNGYTF
TRBJ2-3 | TRBV20-1 | TRBD2 | NA | TGCAGTGCTAGGCACCGACTAGCGGGGCTCTCAGATACGCAGTATTTT | CSARHRLAGLSDTQYF
TRBJ2-1 | TRBV7-2 | NA | few | TGTGCCAGCAGCTTAGCCCCAGGATTGGTCAATGAGCAGTTCTTC | CASSLAPGLVNEQFF
TRBJ2-3 | TRBV6-2/TRBV6-3 | TRBD2 | NA | TGTGCCAGCAGTTACGGGTCCCTAGCGGCCGGCGTCTTCACAGATACGCAGTATTTT | CASSYGSLAAGVFTDTQYF
TRBJ2-1 | TRBV7-6 | NA | many | TGTGCCAGCAGCTTAGGAAGGGGGGGGTCCTACAATGAGCAGTTCTTC | CASSLGRGGSYNEQFF
TRBJ2-5 | TRBV4-3 | NA | NA | TGCGCCAGCAGCCAAGATTCCCCGGCCCGGGAGACCCAGTACTTC | CASSQDSPARETQYF
TRBJ2-1 | TRBV20-1 | TRBD2 | NA | TGCAGTGCTAGAGAGACTAGCGGGAATTACAATGAGCAGTTCTTC | CSARETSGNYNEQFF
TRBJ1-2 | TRBV28 | NA | NA | TGTGCCAGCAGGAAGACCTCGGGGGGCTACACCTTC | CASRKTSGGYTF